The clone carrying this T cell receptor (beta chain) was seen only a few times. The source of the sample is a study of human T cells and chemical hapten exposure. At the level of the study: An area of 2 cm by less than 2.5 cm on upper inner arm skin received 2% DPC for sensitization.

Single cDNA molecules in the library carried unique molecular identifiers attached during preparation. TCRdb reprocessed the RACE reads with MiXCR, giving one entry per CDR3 protein. The table has about 100,000 distinct CDR3 sequences, roughly 11% seen once. The CDR3 sequence is 13 residues long. V was cut by 6 bases and J by 6 bases, with 15 bases left in between. Germline V CDR1 and CDR2: DFQATT, SNEGSKA (reference sequence). As to time point: patch test 1, 2 weeks after DPC sensitization. Treatment specified: therapeutic diphenylcyclopropenone sensitization with weekly scalp DPC. Those who donated were patients with alopecia, 18 to 70 years of age, and suitable for DPC.

The sample consisted of whole blood, taken in connection with sensitization to the hapten diphenylcyclopropenone (DPC). This rearrangement joins TRBV20-1 to TRBJ1-5; weak D call: TRBD1 (6 bases). The clonotype comes from a woman in her thirties or forties with alopecia areata. Some clones in this sample may be carry-over from other donors' samples. As DNA, the CDR3 is TGCAGTGCGTCCACAGGGCTGAGTCAGCCCCAGCATTTT. This encodes CSASTGLSQPQHF.